This is a list of T cell receptor beta chains from one sample in a study of T-cell reconstitution after alpha-beta-depleted transplantation in children. Using its own MiXCR run on the PCR reads, TCRdb lists one record per CDR3 protein. The sample includes roughly 500,000 distinct CDR3 sequences, around a third seen only once; the top ten take 2.4%. Source: PBMCs from the stem cell graft donor, taken from the stem cell graft. The source is a human donor who donated a stem cell graft to a child with aplastic anemia. Each CDR3 is given with its conserved first and last residue. The D gene is left open where the match is weak. Clone size is not always given. Where it is, it says once, few, many or a class for expanded clones.

d_call	j_call	v_call	clone_size	cdr3_nt	cdr3_aa
-	TRBJ2-7	TRBV6-2/TRBV6-3	-	TGTGCCAGCAGTTACATGGGGGTCTACGAGCAGTACTTC	CASSYMGVYEQYF
TRBD1	TRBJ2-2	TRBV19	-	TGTGCCAGTAGTTTGACAGGGCCGAGGTCCGCCGGGGAGCTGTTTTTT	CASSLTGPRSAGELFF
TRBD1	TRBJ2-3	TRBV27	-	TGTGCCAGCAGTCTCCGACAGGGACGGCTCACAGATACGCAGTATTTT	CASSLRQGRLTDTQYF
TRBD1	TRBJ1-4	TRBV29-1	few	TGCAGCGCCGCGATAGGGGGCGAAGGTGAAAAACTGTTTTTT	CSAAIGGEGEKLFF
-	TRBJ2-3	TRBV20-1	few	TGCAGTGCTGGCGAGAGGAGACTCGGACTTCTCAGAGATACGCAGTATTTT	CSAGERRLGLLRDTQYF
TRBD2	TRBJ2-2	TRBV5-6	few	TGTGCCAGCGGGGGGACTAGCGGGACCGGGGAGCTGTTTTTT	CASGGTSGTGELFF
TRBD2	TRBJ2-1	TRBV7-9	few	TGTGCCAGCAGCATAGGGACTAGGGGCAATGAGCAGTTCTTC	CASSIGTRGNEQFF
TRBD2	TRBJ2-2	TRBV3-1	-	TGTGCCAGCAGCCGGAGGACTAGCGGAATTAACACCGGGGAGCTGTTTTTT	CASSRRTSGINTGELFF
-	TRBJ1-6	TRBV20-1	-	TGCAGTGCTATGCATCAGGGATACGGTTCACCCCTCCACTTT	CSAMHQGYGSPLHF
-	TRBJ1-2	TRBV3-1	-	TGTGCCAGCAGCCAGACCGCGTCGGGTGGCTACACCTTC	CASSQTASGGYTF
-	TRBJ1-3	TRBV12-3/TRBV12-4	-	TGTGCCAGCGCCCCCCGGGACACCATATATTTT	CASAPRDTIYF
-	TRBJ2-1	TRBV30	few	TGTGCCTGGACGGACCTCAATGAGCAGTTCTTC	CAWTDLNEQFF
-	TRBJ2-3	TRBV5-1	-	TGCGCCAGCAGCTTGGGGACTCCGGGCACAGATACGCAGTATTTT	CASSLGTPGTDTQYF
TRBD2	TRBJ2-3	TRBV20-1	-	TGCAGTGCTTCTAGCGGGAACGCTACAGATACGCAGTATTTT	CSASSGNATDTQYF
-	TRBJ2-4	TRBV15	-	TGTGCCATCCAGGGGTATGGCAAAAACATTCAGTACTTC	CAIQGYGKNIQYF
-	TRBJ2-3	TRBV5-4	few	TGTGCCAGCAGCTCGGGGTCCGACACAGATACGCAGTATTTT	CASSSGSDTDTQYF
TRBD2	TRBJ2-5	TRBV6-2/TRBV6-3	few	TGTGCCAGCAGTTACGGCGGCGGGAGGCAAGAGACCCAGTACTTC	CASSYGGGRQETQYF
TRBD2	TRBJ2-2	TRBV3-1	-	TGTGCCAGCAGCCCAAGGGCGGGAGCGAACACCGGGGAGCTGTTTTTT	CASSPRAGANTGELFF
-	TRBJ1-2	TRBV21-1	few	TGTGCCAGCAGCGACAATGGCTACACCTTC	CASSDNGYTF
TRBD2	TRBJ2-5	TRBV20-1	few	TGCAGTGCTAGAGATCTGAGCGGGAGCTGGGAGACCCAGTACTTC	CSARDLSGSWETQYF
-	TRBJ2-3	TRBV28	few	TGTGCCAGCAGCAAATCGTATCACAGAACAACAGATACGCAGTATTTT	CASSKSYHRTTDTQYF
-	TRBJ2-1	TRBV20-1	-	TGCAGTGCTAGAGATGGGAGTTACAATGAGCAGTTCTTC	CSARDGSYNEQFF
-	TRBJ2-1	TRBV5-6	-	TGTGCCAGCAGCAGACAGGACAATGAGCAGTTCTTC	CASSRQDNEQFF